This T cell receptor (beta chain) derives from a study of early stage breast cancer tumors. The overall study: About 70% of the 16 invasive tumors were ER+, PR+ and HER2-.

Details on this clone: The antigen is unknown.

Each sample had two DNA replicates, roughly 0.48 ug blood or approximately 1.5 ug tissue. The repertoire was sequenced with immunoSEQ multiplex PCR; TCRdb's copy has only in-frame clones and lacks some. The table lists 44,000 or so clones, roughly 80% of them singletons, with roughly 1.5% in the top ten. Overall study results and limits: Tumors had about 2.3-fold higher T cell density than normal breast.

This clonotype originated in a person aged 45-60 years with breast cancer. Sequencing was carried out using blood.

The CDR3 loop reads CASSSRRDRGETQYF. The CDR3 DNA is TGTGCCAGCAGCTCCAGAAGGGACAGGGGGGAGACCCAGTACTTC. The chain carries TRBV2 and TRBJ2-5; TRBD1 aligns across 11 bases. CDR3 length: 15 residues. With 6 bases clipped from V and 5 bases from J, the junction kept 8 bases outside the gene matches. CDR1 and CDR2 from the germline V gene are SNHLY and FYNNEI.